This T cell receptor (beta chain) derives from a study of cytomegalovirus exposure and HLA in healthy donors. Findings and limits, study-wide: In an earlier analysis, in 540 or so donors, most V segments appeared productive either ~87% or ~30% of the time. The Asian-associated ancestry cluster reportedly had fewer N-insertions than the roughly 670-donor mean in a later analysis.

Participants comprised healthy donors of bone marrow. The CDR3 covers 15 residues. V lost 2 bases to trimming and J lost 8 bases, with 18 bases between them. Per the germline V gene, CDR1 is MDHEN and CDR2 is SYDVKM. The PCR ran on 60 Vbeta and 13 Jbeta primers. The data were produced by immunoSEQ multiplex PCR, yet TCRdb's version contains in-frame clones alone and is incomplete. This table has 250,000 to 300,000 clones, roughly four fifths appearing once. Of note for this clone: Its antigen remains unidentified.

This TCR derives from a woman between 40 and 50 years old in good health and CMV-seropositive. This chain uses TRBV28 with TRBJ1-2; no reliable D call. The sample consisted of PBMCs. For the CDR3, the DNA is TGTGCCAGCAGTTTAACGGCGGTAAAAGCTCGGGGCTACACCTTC. This codes for CASSLTAVKARGYTF.